These 10 T cell receptor beta chains share one sample of origin, sequenced in a study of circulating and synovial CD4+ cells in juvenile arthritis. Repertoires were generated with immunoSEQ multiplex PCR, while TCRdb's copy carries only in-frame clones and drops some. The table has 32,000 or so clones, roughly 96% seen once; the top ten hold around 0.15%. Sequencing was performed on CD4+ T cells from blood. Receptors originate from a human donor with juvenile idiopathic arthritis.

The rearrangement uses TRBV14 and TRBJ1-2, with D tentatively TRBD1 (6 bases). V was clipped by 3 bases and J by 8 bases, with 13 bases between them. This CDR3 contains 13 residues. Germline V gene lookup returns CDR1 SGHDN and CDR2 FVKESK. For the CDR3, the DNA is TGTGCCAGCAGCCATCAGGGGAGATTAGGCTACACCTTC. This codes for CASSHQGRLGYTF.

The rearrangement joins TRBV6-1 to TRBJ1-4; D is ambiguous. The CDR3 loop spans 15 amino acids. The ends were cut back, 7 bases at V and 0 bases at J, with 12 bases in the middle. The germline gives CDR1 MNHNS, CDR2 SASEGT. The CDR3 loop reads CASKYSATTNEKLFF. In DNA, the CDR3 is TGTGCCAGCAAATACAGTGCCACAACTAATGAAAAACTGTTTTTT.

The chain uses TRBV7-2 and TRBJ1-2, with 8 nucleotides matching TRBD1. Trimming removed 5 bases from V and 4 bases from J; junction bases left unmatched: 6. The germline gives CDR1 SGHTA, CDR2 FQGNSA. The CDR3 covers 14 residues. The CDR3 DNA is TGTGCCAGCAGCCGACAGGGGAGTCTCTATGGCTACACCTTC. It specifies CASSRQGSLYGYTF.

J is TRBJ1-2 and V is TRBV7-2; D is possibly TRBD1 (5 bases). Trimming took 7 bases from V and 4 from J, leaving 10 bases between them. The germline gives CDR1 SGHTA, CDR2 FQGNSA. The CDR3 contains 12 residues. For the CDR3, the DNA is TGTGCCAGCACCGAGACAGTCTATGGCTACACCTTC. As protein: CASTETVYGYTF. Using reference TRBV7-2 and TRBJ1-2 for the parts outside the CDR3, the full variable domain is GAGVSQSPSNKVTEKGKDVELRCDPISGHTALYWYRQSLGQGLEFLIYFQGNSAPDKSGLPSDRFSAERTGGSVSTLTIQRTQQEDSAVYLCASTETVYGYTFGSGTRLTVV.

This sequence joins TRBV4-1 and TRBJ1-6, with 8 nucleotides matching TRBD1. The CDR3 is made up of 15 amino acids. The germline V gene encodes CDR1 MGHRA and CDR2 YSYEKL. V shed 0 bases, J shed 7 bases, and the junction held 2 bases outside the gene matches. CDR3 bases: TGCGCCAGCAGCCAAGAAAGACAGGGGAATTCACCCCTCCACTTT. This gives the protein CASSQERQGNSPLHF.

V usage is TRBV11-2 and J usage is TRBJ2-3; no firm D call. V shed 4 bases and J shed 6 bases, with 8 bases lying between them. Germline V lookup: CDR1 SGHAT, CDR2 FQNNGV. The CDR3 covers 12 residues. The CDR3 nucleotides read TGTGCCAGCAGCTCCCAGGTTGATACGCAGTATTTT. It is translated as CASSSQVDTQYF.

The chain couples TRBV19 to TRBJ1-5, with 8 bases aligning to TRBD1. The CDR3 totals 13 residues. The germline V gene has CDR1 LNHDA and CDR2 SQIVND (reference sequence). With 5 bases clipped from V and 7 bases from J, the junction kept 4 bases outside the gene matches. CDR3 bases: TGTGCCAGTAGTGCACAGGGGGGACAGCCCCAGCATTTT. It is translated as CASSAQGGQPQHF.

The chain recombines TRBV5-4 with TRBJ2-3; the D gene is possibly TRBD2 (7 bases). The length of the CDR3 is 14 residues. Between the trimmed V and J ends, which lost 1 base and 5 bases, there was a span of 11 bases. Germline assignment: CDR1 SGHNT and CDR2 YYREEE (reference sequence). The CDR3 DNA follows: TGTGCCAGCAGCTTGCGCGGGGGCGAAGATACGCAGTATTTT. Its protein is CASSLRGGEDTQYF.

The chain uses TRBV28 and TRBJ1-2; D possibly corresponds to TRBD1 (5 bases). The CDR3 spans 16 residues. Trimming shortened V by 3 bases and J by 0 bases, and 14 bases separated the two germline ends. Germline lookup yields CDR1 MDHEN and CDR2 SYDVKM. The CDR3 protein is CASSLDIAQTNYGYTF. The CDR3 DNA is TGTGCCAGCAGTTTGGACATCGCACAGACTAACTATGGCTACACCTTC.

The V gene is TRBV11-2, the J gene TRBJ1-2, with 7 nucleotides matching TRBD1. The CDR3 contains 15 residues. V dropped 6 bases and J dropped 4; count of bases not matched to a gene: 11. CDR1 and CDR2 (germline): SGHAT, FQNNGV. The DNA for the CDR3 is TGTGCCAGCAGACAAGAGACAGGGAGAAGCTATGGCTACACCTTC. This translates into CASRQETGRSYGYTF.